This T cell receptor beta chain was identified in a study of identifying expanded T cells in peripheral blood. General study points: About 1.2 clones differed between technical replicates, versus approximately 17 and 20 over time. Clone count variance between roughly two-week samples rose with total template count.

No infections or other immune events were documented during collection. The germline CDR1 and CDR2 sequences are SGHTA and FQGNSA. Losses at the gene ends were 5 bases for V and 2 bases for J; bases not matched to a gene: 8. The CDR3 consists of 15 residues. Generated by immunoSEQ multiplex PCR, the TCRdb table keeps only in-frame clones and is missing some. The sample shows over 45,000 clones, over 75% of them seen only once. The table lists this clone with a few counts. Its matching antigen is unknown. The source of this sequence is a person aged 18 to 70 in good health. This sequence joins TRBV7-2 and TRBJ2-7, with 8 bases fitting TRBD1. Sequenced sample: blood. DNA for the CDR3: TGTGCCAGCAGCCTTAGAGGGACAGGAGCCTACGAGCAGTACTTC. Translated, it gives CASSLRGTGAYEQYF.